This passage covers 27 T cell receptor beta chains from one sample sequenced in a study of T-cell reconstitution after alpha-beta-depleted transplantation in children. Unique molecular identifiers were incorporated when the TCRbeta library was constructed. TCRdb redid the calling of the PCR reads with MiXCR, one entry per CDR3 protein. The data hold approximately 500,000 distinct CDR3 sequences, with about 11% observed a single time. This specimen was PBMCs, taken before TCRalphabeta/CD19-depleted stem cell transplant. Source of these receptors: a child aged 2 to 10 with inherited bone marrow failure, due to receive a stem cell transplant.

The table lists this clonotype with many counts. The CDR3 reads CASSLAVMAGSTDTQYF. For the CDR3, the DNA is TGCGCCAGCAGCTTGGCCGTTATGGCGGGTAGCACAGATACGCAGTATTTT. The chain combines TRBV5-1 with TRBJ2-3; D may be TRBD2 (5 bases). The germline V gene encodes CDR1 SGHRS and CDR2 YFSETQ. The CDR3 spans 17 residues. Trimming removed 0 bases from V and 0 bases from J, with 14 bases in between.

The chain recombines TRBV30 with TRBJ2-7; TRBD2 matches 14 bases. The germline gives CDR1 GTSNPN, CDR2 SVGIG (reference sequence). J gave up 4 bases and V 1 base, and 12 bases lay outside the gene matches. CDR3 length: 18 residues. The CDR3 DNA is TGTGCCTGGAGTGGACTAGCGGGAGGGCCGTCGCAACCTTACGAGCAGTACTTC. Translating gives CAWSGLAGGPSQPYEQYF.

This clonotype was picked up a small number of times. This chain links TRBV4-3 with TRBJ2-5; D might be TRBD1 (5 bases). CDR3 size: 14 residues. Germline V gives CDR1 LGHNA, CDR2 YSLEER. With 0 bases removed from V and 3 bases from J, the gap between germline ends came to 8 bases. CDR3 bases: TGCGCCAGCAGCCAAGATTCCAGGGAAGAGACCCAGTACTTC. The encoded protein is CASSQDSREETQYF.

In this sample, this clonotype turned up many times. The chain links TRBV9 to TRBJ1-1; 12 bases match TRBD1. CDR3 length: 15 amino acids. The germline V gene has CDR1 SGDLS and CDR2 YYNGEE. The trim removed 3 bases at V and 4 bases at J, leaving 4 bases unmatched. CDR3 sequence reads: CASSDPGQGATEAFF. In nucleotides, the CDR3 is TGTGCCAGCAGCGACCCGGGACAGGGGGCCACTGAAGCTTTCTTT.

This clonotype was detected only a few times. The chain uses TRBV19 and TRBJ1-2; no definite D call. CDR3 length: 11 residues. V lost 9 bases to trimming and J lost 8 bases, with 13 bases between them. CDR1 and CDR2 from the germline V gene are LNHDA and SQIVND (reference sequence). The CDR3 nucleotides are TGTGCCAGCCTCCAAAGAGGAGGCTACACCTTC. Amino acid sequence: CASLQRGGYTF.

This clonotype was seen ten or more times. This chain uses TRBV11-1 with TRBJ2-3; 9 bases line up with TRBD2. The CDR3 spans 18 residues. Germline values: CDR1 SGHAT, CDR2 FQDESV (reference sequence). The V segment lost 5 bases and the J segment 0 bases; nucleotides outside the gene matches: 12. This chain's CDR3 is CASSRFAGGYPSTDTQYF. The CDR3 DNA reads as TGTGCCAGCAGCCGCTTTGCGGGAGGGTACCCTAGCACAGATACGCAGTATTTT.

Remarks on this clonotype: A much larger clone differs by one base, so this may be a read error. CDR3 sequence: CASSSRLGLAEAALAKNIQYF. The CDR3 bases are TGTGCCAGCAGTTCCCGACTGGGACTAGCGGAAGCCGCACTAGCCAAAAACATTCAGTACTTC. The genes are TRBV28 and TRBJ2-4; 11 nucleotides line up with TRBD2. The CDR3 consists of 21 residues. The V gene's germline CDR1 is MDHEN and CDR2 SYDVKM. Unmatched junction bases numbered 17, after V lost 4 bases and J lost 0 bases.

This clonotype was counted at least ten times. The CDR3 is CSAIWTSGNNEQFF. The CDR3, as DNA: TGCAGTGCTATCTGGACTAGCGGTAACAATGAGCAGTTCTTC. The chain couples TRBV20-1 to TRBJ2-1, with 10 bases identical to TRBD2. This CDR3 spans 14 amino acids. Germline CDR1 and CDR2: DFQATT and SNEGSKA (reference sequence). With 4 bases clipped from V and 5 bases from J, the junction kept 5 bases outside the gene matches.

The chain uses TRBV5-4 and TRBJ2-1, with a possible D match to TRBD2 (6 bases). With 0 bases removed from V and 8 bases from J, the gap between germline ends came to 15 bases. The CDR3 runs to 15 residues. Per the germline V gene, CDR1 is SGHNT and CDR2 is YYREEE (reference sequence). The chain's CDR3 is CASSLGGWSGDEQFF. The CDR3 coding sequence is TGTGCCAGCAGCTTGGGGGGGTGGTCGGGGGATGAGCAGTTCTTC.

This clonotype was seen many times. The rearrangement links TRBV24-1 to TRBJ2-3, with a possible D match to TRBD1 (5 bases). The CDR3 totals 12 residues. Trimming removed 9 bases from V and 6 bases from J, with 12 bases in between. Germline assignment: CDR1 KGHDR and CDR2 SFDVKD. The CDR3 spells CATGHDSDTQYF. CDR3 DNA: TGTGCCACCGGACATGACTCCGATACGCAGTATTTT.

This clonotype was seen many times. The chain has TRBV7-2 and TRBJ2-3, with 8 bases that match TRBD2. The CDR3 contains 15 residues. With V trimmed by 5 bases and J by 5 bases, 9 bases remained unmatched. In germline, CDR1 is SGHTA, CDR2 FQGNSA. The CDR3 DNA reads TGTGCCAGCAGCCCCGGGTGGCTAGCGGGAGATACGCAGTATTTT. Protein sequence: CASSPGWLAGDTQYF.

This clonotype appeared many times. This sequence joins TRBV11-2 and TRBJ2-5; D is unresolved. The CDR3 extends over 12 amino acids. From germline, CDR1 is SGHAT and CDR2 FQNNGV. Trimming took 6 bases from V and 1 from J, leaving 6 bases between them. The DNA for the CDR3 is TGTGCCAGCAGGGGCTTCCAAGAGACCCAGTACTTC. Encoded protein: CASRGFQETQYF. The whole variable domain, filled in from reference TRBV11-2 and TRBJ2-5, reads EAGVAQSPRYKIIEKRQSVAFWCNPISGHATLYWYQQILGQGPKLLIQFQNNGVVDDSQLPKDRFSAERLKGVDSTLKIQPAKLEDSAVYLCASRGFQETQYFGPGTRLLVL.

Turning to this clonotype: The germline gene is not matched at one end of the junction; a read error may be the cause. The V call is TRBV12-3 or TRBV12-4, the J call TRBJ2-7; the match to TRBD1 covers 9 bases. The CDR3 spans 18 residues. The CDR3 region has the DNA TGTACCAGCAGTTTGATGGGACAGGGAGCCCGAGCATCCTACGAGCAGTACTTC. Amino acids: CTSSLMGQGARASYEQYF.

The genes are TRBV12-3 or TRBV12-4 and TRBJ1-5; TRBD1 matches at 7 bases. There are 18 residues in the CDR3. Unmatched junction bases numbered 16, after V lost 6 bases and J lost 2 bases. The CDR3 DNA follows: TGTGCCAGCAGGGGACGAGACAGGGACGGATTCCGCAATCAGCCCCAGCATTTT. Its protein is CASRGRDRDGFRNQPQHF.

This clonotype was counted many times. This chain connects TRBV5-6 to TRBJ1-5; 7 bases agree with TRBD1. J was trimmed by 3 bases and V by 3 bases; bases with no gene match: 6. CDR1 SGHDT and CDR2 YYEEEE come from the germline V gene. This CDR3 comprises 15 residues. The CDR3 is CASSWAGQLNQPQHF. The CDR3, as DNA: TGTGCCAGCAGCTGGGCGGGACAGCTCAATCAGCCCCAGCATTTT.

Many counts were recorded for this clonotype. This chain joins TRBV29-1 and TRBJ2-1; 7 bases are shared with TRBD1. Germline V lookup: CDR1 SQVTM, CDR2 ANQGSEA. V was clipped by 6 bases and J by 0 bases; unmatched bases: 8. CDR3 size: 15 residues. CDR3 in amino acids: CSVSTGISSYNEQFF. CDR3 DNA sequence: TGCAGCGTATCGACAGGGATAAGCTCCTACAATGAGCAGTTCTTC.

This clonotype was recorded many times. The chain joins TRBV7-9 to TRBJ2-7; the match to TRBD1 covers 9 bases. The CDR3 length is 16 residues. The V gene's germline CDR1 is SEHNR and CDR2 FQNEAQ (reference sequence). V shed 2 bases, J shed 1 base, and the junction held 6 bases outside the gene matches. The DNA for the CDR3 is TGTGCCAGCAGCTTACGGGAGACAGGGGGTTCCTACGAGCAGTACTTC. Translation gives CASSLRETGGSYEQYF.

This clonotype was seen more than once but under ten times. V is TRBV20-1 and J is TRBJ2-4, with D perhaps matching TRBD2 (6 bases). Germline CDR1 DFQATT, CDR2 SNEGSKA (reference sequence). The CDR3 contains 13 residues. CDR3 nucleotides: TGCAGGGTAGCGGTTCTAGCCAAAAACATTCAGTACTTC. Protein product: CRVAVLAKNIQYF.

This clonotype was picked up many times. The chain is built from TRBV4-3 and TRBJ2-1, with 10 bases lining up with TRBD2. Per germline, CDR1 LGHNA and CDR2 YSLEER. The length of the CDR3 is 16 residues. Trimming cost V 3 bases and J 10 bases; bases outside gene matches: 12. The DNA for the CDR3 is TGCGCCAGCAGCCATCGAACTAGCGGGGCCTCCGGGGAGCAGTTCTTC. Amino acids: CASSHRTSGASGEQFF.

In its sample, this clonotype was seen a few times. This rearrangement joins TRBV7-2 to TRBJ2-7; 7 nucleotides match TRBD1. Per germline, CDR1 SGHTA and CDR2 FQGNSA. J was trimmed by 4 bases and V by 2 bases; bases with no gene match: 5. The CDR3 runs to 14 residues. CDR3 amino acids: CASSLLGTDYEQYF. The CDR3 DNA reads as TGTGCCAGCAGCTTACTCGGGACAGATTACGAGCAGTACTTC.

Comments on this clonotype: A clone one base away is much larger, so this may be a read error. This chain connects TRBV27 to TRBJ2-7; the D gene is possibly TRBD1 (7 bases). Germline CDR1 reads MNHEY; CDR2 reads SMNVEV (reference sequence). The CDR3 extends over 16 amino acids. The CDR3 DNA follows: TGTGCCAGCAGTTTATCGCAGGGGGACTCCTCCTACGAGCACTACTTC. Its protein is CASSLSQGDSSYEHYF.

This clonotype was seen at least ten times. The CDR3 sequence is CASLGTTETQMGKNIQYF. The CDR3 coding sequence is TGTGCCAGTTTAGGGACAACGGAAACCCAAATGGGCAAAAACATTCAGTACTTC. The chain carries TRBV19 and TRBJ2-4, with D perhaps matching TRBD1 (6 bases). Germline values: CDR1 LNHDA, CDR2 SQIVND (reference sequence). The CDR3 extends over 18 amino acids. The V end was cut by 8 bases, the J end by 3 bases, with 26 bases between. Full variable domain (missing parts from reference TRBV19 and TRBJ2-4): DGGITQSPKYLFRKEGQNVTLSCEQNLNHDAMYWYRQDPGQGLRLIYYSQIVNDFQKGDIAEGYSVSREKKESFPLTVTSAQKNPTAFYLCASLGTTETQMGKNIQYFGAGTRLSVL.

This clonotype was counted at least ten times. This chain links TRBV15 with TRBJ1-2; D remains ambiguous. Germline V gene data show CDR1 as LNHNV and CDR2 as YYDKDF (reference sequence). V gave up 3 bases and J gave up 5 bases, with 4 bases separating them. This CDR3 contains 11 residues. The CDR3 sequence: CATSSDYGYTF. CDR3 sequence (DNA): TGTGCCACCAGCAGTGATTATGGCTACACCTTC.

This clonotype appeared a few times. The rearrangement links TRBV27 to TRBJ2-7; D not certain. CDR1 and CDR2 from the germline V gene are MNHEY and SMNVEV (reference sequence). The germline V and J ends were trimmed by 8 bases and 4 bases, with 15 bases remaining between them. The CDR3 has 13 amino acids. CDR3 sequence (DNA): TGTGCCAGCGGGCGAGCCCGGATTTACGAGCAGTACTTC. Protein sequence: CASGRARIYEQYF.

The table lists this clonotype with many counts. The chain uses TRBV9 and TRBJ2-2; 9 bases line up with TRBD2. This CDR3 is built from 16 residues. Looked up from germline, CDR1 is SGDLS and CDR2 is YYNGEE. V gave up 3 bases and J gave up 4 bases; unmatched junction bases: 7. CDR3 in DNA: TGTGCCAGCAGCGCCCAAGCGGGAGGAGGCACCGGGGAGCTGTTTTTT. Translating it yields CASSAQAGGGTGELFF.

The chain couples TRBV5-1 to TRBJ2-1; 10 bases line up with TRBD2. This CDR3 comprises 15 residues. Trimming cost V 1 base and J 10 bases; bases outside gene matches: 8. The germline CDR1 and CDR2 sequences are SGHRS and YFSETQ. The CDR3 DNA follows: TGCGCCAGCAGCTTGACAGTAGCGGGAGGTTTGGAGCAGTTCTTC. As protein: CASSLTVAGGLEQFF.

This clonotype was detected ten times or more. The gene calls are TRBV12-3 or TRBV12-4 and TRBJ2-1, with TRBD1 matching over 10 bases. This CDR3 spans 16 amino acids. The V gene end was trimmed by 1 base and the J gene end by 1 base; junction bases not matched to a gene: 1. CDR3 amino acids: CASSLGDRGSYNEQFF. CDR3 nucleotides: TGTGCCAGCAGTTTAGGGGACAGGGGATCCTACAATGAGCAGTTCTTC.